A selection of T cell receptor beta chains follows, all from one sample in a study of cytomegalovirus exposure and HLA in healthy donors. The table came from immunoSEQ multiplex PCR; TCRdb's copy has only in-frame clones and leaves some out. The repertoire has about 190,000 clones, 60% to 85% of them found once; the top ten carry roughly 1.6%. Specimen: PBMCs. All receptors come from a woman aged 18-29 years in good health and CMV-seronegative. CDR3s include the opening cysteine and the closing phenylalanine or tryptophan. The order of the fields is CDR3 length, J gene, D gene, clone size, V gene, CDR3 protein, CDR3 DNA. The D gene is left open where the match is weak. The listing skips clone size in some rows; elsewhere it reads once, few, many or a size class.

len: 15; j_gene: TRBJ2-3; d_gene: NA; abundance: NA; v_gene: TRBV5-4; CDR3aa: CASSLSQTSTDTQYF; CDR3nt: TGTGCCAGCAGCTTGTCCCAGACTAGCACAGATACGCAGTATTTT
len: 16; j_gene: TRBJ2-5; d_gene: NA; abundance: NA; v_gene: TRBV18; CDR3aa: CASSPLRQGDMETQYF; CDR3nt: TGTGCCAGCTCACCACTAAGGCAGGGTGATATGGAGACCCAGTACTTC
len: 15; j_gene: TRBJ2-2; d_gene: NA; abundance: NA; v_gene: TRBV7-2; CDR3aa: CASSLMGANTGELFF; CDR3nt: TGTGCCAGCAGCTTGATGGGGGCCAACACCGGGGAGCTGTTTTTT
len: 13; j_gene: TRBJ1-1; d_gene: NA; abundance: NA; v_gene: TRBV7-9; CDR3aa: CASSHGTLKGAFF; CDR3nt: TGTGCCAGCAGCCACGGGACTCTCAAGGGAGCTTTCTTT
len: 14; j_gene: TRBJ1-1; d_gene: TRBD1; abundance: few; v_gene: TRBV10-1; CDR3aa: CASSGGQGGAEAFF; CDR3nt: TGCGCCAGCAGTGGAGGGCAGGGGGGCGCTGAAGCTTTCTTT
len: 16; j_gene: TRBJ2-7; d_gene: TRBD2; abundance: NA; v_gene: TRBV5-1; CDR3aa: CASSGTGLAASYEQYF; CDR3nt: TGCGCCAGCAGCGGCACGGGACTAGCGGCTTCCTACGAGCAGTACTTC
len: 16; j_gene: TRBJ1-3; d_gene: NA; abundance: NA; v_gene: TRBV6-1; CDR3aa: CASSVASGGAGNTIYF; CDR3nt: TGTGCCAGCAGTGTTGCGTCGGGAGGTGCTGGAAACACCATATATTTT
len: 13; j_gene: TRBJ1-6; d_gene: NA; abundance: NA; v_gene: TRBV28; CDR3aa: CASNGQAVSPLHF; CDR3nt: TGTGCCAGCAATGGGCAGGCCGTGTCGCCCCTCCACTTT
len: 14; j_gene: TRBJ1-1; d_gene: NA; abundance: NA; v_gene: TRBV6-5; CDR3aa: CASSGARGFTEAFF; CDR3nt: TGTGCCAGCAGCGGCGCTAGAGGTTTTACTGAAGCTTTCTTT
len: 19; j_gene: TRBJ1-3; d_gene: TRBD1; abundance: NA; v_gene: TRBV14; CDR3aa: CASSPIPGGSWSSGNTIYF; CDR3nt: TGTGCCAGCAGCCCTATCCCAGGGGGCTCCTGGAGCTCTGGAAACACCATATATTTT
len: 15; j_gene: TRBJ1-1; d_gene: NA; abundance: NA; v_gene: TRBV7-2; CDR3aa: CASSLGVSMNTEAFF; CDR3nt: TGTGCCAGCAGCTTAGGAGTTTCCATGAACACTGAAGCTTTCTTT
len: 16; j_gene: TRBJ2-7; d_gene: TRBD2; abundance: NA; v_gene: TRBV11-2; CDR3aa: CASSLGPSGPLPKQYF; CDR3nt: TGTGCCAGCAGCTTAGGTCCTAGCGGGCCACTCCCCAAGCAGTACTTC
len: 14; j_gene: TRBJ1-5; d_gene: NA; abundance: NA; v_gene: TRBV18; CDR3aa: CASSPEAVAQPQHF; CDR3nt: TGTGCCAGCTCACCAGAAGCGGTAGCTCAGCCCCAGCATTTT
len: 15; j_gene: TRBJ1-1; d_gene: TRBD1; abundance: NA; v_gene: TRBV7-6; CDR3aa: CASSPTWDSNTEAFF; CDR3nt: TGTGCCAGCAGCCCCACCTGGGACAGCAACACTGAAGCTTTCTTT
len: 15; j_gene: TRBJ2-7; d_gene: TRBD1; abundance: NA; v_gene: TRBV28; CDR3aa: CASSSFGTGVYEQYF; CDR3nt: TGTGCCAGCAGTTCGTTCGGGACAGGGGTGTACGAGCAGTACTTC
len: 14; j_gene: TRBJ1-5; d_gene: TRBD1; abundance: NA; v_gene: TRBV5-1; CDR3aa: CASSPQGGSQPQHF; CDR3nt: TGCGCCAGCAGCCCCCAGGGGGGTAGTCAGCCCCAGCATTTT
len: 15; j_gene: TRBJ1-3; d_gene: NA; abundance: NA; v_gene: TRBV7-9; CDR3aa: CASSPVRVGGNTIYF; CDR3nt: TGTGCCAGCAGCCCTGTGCGCGTCGGTGGAAACACCATATATTTT
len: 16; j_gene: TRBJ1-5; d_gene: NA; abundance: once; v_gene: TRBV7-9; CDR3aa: CASSLAPAGEDQPQHF; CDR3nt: TGTGCCAGCAGCTTAGCCCCGGCCGGGGAAGATCAGCCCCAGCATTTT
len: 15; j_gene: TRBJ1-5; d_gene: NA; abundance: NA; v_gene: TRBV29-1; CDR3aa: CSVTTGKHSNQPQHF; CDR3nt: TGCAGCGTTACCACAGGGAAACATAGCAATCAGCCCCAGCATTTT
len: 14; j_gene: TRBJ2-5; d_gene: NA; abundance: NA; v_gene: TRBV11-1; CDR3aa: CASSPSQGLETQYF; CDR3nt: TGTGCCAGCAGCCCCTCCCAGGGTCTGGAGACCCAGTACTTC
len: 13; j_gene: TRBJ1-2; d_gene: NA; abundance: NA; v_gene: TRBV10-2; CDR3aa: CASSGAGNYGYTF; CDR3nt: TGCGCCAGCAGTGGGGCAGGAAACTATGGCTACACCTTC
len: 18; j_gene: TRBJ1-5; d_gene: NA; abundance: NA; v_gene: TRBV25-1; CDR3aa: CASSESRWGGAGNQPQHF; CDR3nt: TGTGCCAGCAGTGAATCACGTTGGGGGGGCGCGGGCAATCAGCCCCAGCATTTT
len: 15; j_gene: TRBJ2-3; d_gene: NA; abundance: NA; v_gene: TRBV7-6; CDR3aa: CASSFQTTPGDTQYF; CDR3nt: TGTGCCAGCAGCTTCCAGACTACTCCCGGAGATACGCAGTATTTT
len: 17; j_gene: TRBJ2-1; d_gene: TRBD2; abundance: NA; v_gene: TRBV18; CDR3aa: CASSPLSAGVSYNEQFF; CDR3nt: TGTGCCAGCTCACCACTCTCTGCGGGGGTATCCTACAATGAGCAGTTCTTC
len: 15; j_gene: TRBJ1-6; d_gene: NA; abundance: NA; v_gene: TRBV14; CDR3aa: CASSPWTPHNSPLHF; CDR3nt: TGTGCCAGCAGCCCTTGGACACCGCACAATTCACCCCTCCACTTT
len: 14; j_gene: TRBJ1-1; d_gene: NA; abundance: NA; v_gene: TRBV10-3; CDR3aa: CASAGGERNTEAFF; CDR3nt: TGTGCCTCAGCGGGGGGGGAACGGAACACTGAAGCTTTCTTT
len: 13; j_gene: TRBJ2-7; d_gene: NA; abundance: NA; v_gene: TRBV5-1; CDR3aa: CASSLEGTYEQYF; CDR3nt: TGCGCCAGCAGCTTGGAGGGGACCTACGAGCAGTACTTC
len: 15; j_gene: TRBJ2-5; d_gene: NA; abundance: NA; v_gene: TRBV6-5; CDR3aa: CASSYSRIRDETQYF; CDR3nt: TGTGCCAGCAGTTACTCGAGAATCAGGGATGAGACCCAGTACTTC
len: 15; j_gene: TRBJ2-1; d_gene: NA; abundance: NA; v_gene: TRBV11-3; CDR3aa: CASSLDYVSEDEQFF; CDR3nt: TGTGCCAGCAGCTTAGATTACGTATCTGAGGATGAGCAGTTCTTC
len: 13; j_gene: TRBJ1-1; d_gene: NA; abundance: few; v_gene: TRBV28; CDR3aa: CASSLSGNTEAFF; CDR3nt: TGTGCCAGCAGTTTATCCGGGAACACTGAAGCTTTCTTT
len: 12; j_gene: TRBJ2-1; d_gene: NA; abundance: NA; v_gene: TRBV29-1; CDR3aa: CSVRDSPDEQFF; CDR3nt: TGCAGCGTTCGGGACTCGCCCGATGAGCAGTTCTTC
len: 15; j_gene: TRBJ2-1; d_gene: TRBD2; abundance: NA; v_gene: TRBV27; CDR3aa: CASSPTSGGAREQFF; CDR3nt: TGTGCCAGCAGTCCGACTAGCGGGGGGGCCAGGGAGCAGTTCTTC
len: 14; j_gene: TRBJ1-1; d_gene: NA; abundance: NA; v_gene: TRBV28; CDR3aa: CASSPGLYDTEAFF; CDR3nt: TGTGCCAGCAGCCCGGGATTATACGACACTGAAGCTTTCTTT
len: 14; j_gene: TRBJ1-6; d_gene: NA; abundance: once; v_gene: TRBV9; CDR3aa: CASSVEQYNSPLHF; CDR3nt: TGTGCCAGCAGCGTAGAACAGTATAATTCACCCCTCCACTTT
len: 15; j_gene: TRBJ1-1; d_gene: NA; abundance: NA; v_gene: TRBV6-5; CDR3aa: CASSYGAGWNTEAFF; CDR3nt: TGTGCCAGCAGTTACGGGGCAGGGTGGAACACTGAAGCTTTCTTT
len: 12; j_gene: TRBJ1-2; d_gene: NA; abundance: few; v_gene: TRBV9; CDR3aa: CASSVSGYGYTF; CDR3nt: TGTGCCAGCAGCGTATCCGGCTATGGCTACACCTTC
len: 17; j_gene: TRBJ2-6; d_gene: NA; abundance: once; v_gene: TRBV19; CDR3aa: CASSLSLDGPGANVLTF; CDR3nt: TGTGCCAGTAGTCTTTCCCTAGACGGCCCTGGGGCCAACGTCCTGACTTTC
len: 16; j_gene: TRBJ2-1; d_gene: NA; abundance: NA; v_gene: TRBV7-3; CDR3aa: CASSPLLAGVGNEQFF; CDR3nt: TGTGCCAGCAGCCCACTCCTCGCCGGGGTTGGCAATGAGCAGTTCTTC
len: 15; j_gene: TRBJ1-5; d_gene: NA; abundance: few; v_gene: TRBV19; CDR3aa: CASSSPWGGRQPQHF; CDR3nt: TGTGCCAGTAGTTCCCCGTGGGGGGGTCGACAGCCCCAGCATTTT
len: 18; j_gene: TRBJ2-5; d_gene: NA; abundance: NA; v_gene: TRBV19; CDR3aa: CASSIDLGGGGLQETQYF; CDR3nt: TGTGCCAGTAGTATAGATCTCGGGGGAGGGGGTCTCCAAGAGACCCAGTACTTC
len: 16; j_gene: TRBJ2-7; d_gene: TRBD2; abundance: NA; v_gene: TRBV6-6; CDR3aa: CASTYSSGEGSYEQYF; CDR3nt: TGTGCCAGCACCTACTCTAGCGGGGAGGGATCCTACGAGCAGTACTTC
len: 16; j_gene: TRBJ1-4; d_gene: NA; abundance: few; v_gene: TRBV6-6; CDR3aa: CASSPIEQGSNEKLFF; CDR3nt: TGTGCCAGCAGTCCCATAGAACAGGGTTCTAATGAAAAACTGTTTTTT
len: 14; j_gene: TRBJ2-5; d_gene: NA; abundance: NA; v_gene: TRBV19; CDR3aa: CASSDRAGLETQYF; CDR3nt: TGTGCCAGTAGCGACCGGGCGGGACTAGAGACCCAGTACTTC
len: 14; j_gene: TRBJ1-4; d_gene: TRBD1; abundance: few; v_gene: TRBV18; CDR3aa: CASSAGTGEEKLFF; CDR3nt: TGTGCCAGCTCAGCCGGGACAGGGGAAGAAAAACTGTTTTTT
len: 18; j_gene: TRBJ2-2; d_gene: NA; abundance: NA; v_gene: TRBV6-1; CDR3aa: CASSVKWSGVEKTGELFF; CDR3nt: TGTGCCAGCAGTGTCAAGTGGTCCGGGGTAGAAAAGACCGGGGAGCTGTTTTTT
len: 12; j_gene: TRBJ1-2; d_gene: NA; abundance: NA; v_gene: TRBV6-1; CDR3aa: CASRPDRYGYTF; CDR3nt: TGTGCCAGCAGACCGGACAGATATGGCTACACCTTC
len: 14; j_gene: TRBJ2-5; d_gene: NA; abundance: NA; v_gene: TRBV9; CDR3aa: CASSERTIGETQYF; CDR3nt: TGTGCCAGCAGTGAGCGGACTATTGGAGAGACCCAGTACTTC
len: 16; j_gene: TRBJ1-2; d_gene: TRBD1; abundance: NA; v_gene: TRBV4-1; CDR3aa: CASSQVSGQGVYGYTF; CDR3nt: TGCGCCAGCAGCCAAGTCTCCGGACAGGGCGTCTATGGCTACACCTTC
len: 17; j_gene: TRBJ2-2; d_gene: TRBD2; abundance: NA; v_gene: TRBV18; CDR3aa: CASSPAGLAGSAGELFF; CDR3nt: TGTGCCAGCTCACCGGCTGGGCTAGCGGGATCGGCCGGGGAGCTGTTTTTT
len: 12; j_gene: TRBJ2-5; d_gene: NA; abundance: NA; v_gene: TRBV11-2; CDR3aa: CASGRGIETQYF; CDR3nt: TGTGCCAGCGGTAGGGGGATCGAGACCCAGTACTTC
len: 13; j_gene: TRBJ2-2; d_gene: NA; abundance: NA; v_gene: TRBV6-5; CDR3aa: CASSYGGTGELFF; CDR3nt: TGTGCCAGCAGTTACGGGGGGACCGGGGAGCTGTTTTTT